The present T cell receptor beta chain was sequenced within a study of vaccination effects on CD4 cells after COVID-19. Isolating CD4+ T cells followed 9 to 10 days of culture. All participants had two doses of either the BNT162b2 or mRNA-1273 vaccine. A half-volume exchange with IL-2 medium occurred on days 3 and 7. Concerning this clone itself: Its antigen is still unknown.

This CDR3 region has 14 residues. CDR1 SGHRS and CDR2 YFSETQ come from the germline V gene. The V end was cut by 0 bases, the J end by 2 bases, with 8 bases between. Assay: immunoSEQ multiplex PCR; the TCRdb copy retains only in-frame clones and omits some. Of over 9,000 clones in the sample, about 76% were seen once. This clonotype originated in a human donor who received a COVID-19 vaccine. The rearrangement links TRBV5-1 to TRBJ2-5; D is uncertain. The source material was CD4+ T cells from PBMCs cultured without peptide, sampled after COVID-19 vaccination. CDR3 DNA sequence: TGCGCCAGCAGCTTGGATCAGGTTCAAGAGACCCAGTACTTC. This sequence encodes CASSLDQVQETQYF.